The 23 T cell receptor beta chains in this list originate from one sample, sequenced in a study of EBV T-cell therapy then PD-1 blockade in nasopharyngeal carcinoma. These receptors have no identified antigens. Treatment given: AdE1-LMPpoly-expanded autologous EBV-specific T-cell therapy followed by anti-PD-1 nivolumab. Clones were sequenced by immunoSEQ multiplex PCR, and TCRdb holds only the in-frame ones, with some missing. The sample yields over 15,000 clones, 84% seen once. Sample: CD8+ T cells from blood, taken between days 30 and 35 from a patient whose treatment included autologous EBV-specific T cells and nivolumab. The receptor source for this set is a man in his forties with nasopharyngeal carcinoma.

This clone occurred a few times. The rearrangement joins TRBV6-4 to TRBJ2-3; D is perhaps TRBD2 (7 bases). V gave up 0 bases and J gave up 0 bases, with 13 bases separating them. The germline gives CDR1 MRHNA, CDR2 SNTAGT. The CDR3 is 17 amino acids. This chain's CDR3 is CASSDSVGGGSTDTQYF. CDR3 DNA: TGTGCCAGCAGTGACTCCGTAGGGGGGGGAAGCACAGATACGCAGTATTTT.

There are a few counts of this clone. The rearrangement uses TRBV7-9 and TRBJ2-5, with D perhaps matching TRBD2 (6 bases). Germline V gives CDR1 SEHNR, CDR2 FQNEAQ (reference sequence). Deletions cut 5 bases from V and 1 base from J, with 11 bases between. The CDR3 is 14 amino acids. CDR3 DNA: TGTGCCAGCAGCCGTACCGGGAGCCAAGAGACCCAGTACTTC. Amino acid sequence: CASSRTGSQETQYF.

The chain recombines TRBV6-4 with TRBJ2-1, with D perhaps TRBD2 (7 bases). In germline, CDR1 is MRHNA, CDR2 SNTAGT. CDR3 length: 15 residues. Trimming removed 0 bases at V and 8 bases at J, with 14 bases between. The CDR3 DNA follows: TGTGCCAGCAGTGACTCGGGGGGGGCTGTCGATGAGCAGTTCTTC. Its translation is CASSDSGGAVDEQFF.

This chain joins TRBV25-1 and TRBJ2-2; 8 bases are shared with TRBD1. J gave up 1 base and V 5 bases, and 6 bases lay outside the gene matches. Germline-derived CDR1 and CDR2 are MGHDK and SYGVNS. This CDR3 spans 16 amino acids. CDR3 nucleotide sequence: TGTGCCAGCAGTCTCCGGACAGGGAGGAACACCGGGGAGCTGTTTTTT. Encoded protein: CASSLRTGRNTGELFF.

The rearrangement uses TRBV5-5 and TRBJ1-5; no clear D. CDR3 length equals 12 residues. CDR1 is SGHKS and CDR2 is YYEKEE in the germline V gene (reference sequence). Trimming removed 4 bases at V and 3 bases at J, with 5 bases between. The CDR3 loop is CASSLSNQPQHF. As DNA, the CDR3 is TGTGCCAGCAGCCTATCCAATCAGCCCCAGCATTTT. Together with reference TRBV5-5 and TRBJ1-5, the CDR3 gives the full variable domain: DAGVTQSPTHLIKTRGQQVTLRCSPISGHKSVSWYQQVLGQGPQFIFQYYEKEERGRGNFPDRFSARQFPNYSSELNVNALLLGDSALYLCASSLSNQPQHFGDGTRLSIL.

The chain uses TRBV6-4 and TRBJ2-3, with D possibly called TRBD1 or TRBD2 (5 bases each). The CDR3 consists of 13 residues. The germline gives CDR1 MRHNA, CDR2 SNTAGT. V lost 3 bases and J lost 3, with 7 bases in between. This CDR3 reads CASSEGETDTQYF. DNA for the CDR3: TGTGCCAGCAGTGAAGGGGAGACAGATACGCAGTATTTT.

The rearrangement links TRBV5-8 to TRBJ1-1, with 8 bases lining up with TRBD1. J was trimmed by 4 bases and V by 1 base; bases with no gene match: 6. Germline CDR1 SGHTS, CDR2 YDEGEE. CDR3 length: 15 residues. The CDR3 here is CASSLTGGLSTEAFF. The DNA for the CDR3 is TGTGCCAGCAGCTTGACAGGGGGTTTATCCACTGAAGCTTTCTTT. Full variable domain (rest looked up from reference TRBV5-8 and TRBJ1-1): EAGVTQSPTHLIKTRGQQATLRCSPISGHTSVYWYQQALGLGLQFLLWYDEGEERNRGNFPPRFSGRQFPNYSSELNVNALELEDSALYLCASSLTGGLSTEAFFGQGTRLTVV.

The chain joins TRBV19 to TRBJ2-5; TRBD1 aligns across 8 bases. Germline V gene sequence: CDR1 LNHDA, CDR2 SQIVND (reference sequence). This CDR3 has 14 amino acids. The ends lost 3 bases at V and 4 bases at J; junction bases unmatched: 4. The CDR3, as DNA: TGTGCCAGTAGTATTACAGGGGGATCAGAGACCCAGTACTTC. It specifies CASSITGGSETQYF.

The J gene is TRBJ2-2, the V gene TRBV6-5; no firm D call. CDR1 MNHEY and CDR2 SVGAGI come from the germline V gene. The CDR3 is 12 residues long. V shed 6 bases and J shed 5 bases, with 7 bases lying between them. In DNA form, the CDR3 reads TGTGCCAGCAGGATCCCGACCGGGGAGCTGTTTTTT. Protein sequence: CASRIPTGELFF.

The chain is built from TRBV11-3 and TRBJ2-2, with TRBD1 matching over 11 bases. This CDR3 comprises 14 residues. From germline, CDR1 is SGHNT and CDR2 YENEEA. Germline trimming cut 5 bases from V and 5 bases from J; bases unmatched to any gene: 1. DNA for the CDR3: TGTGCCAGCAGCCGGGACAGGGGGACCGGGGAGCTGTTTTTT. This encodes CASSRDRGTGELFF.

The rearrangement links TRBV10-3 to TRBJ2-3, with no clear D. The CDR3 is 12 residues long. Germline V gene sequence: CDR1 ENHRY, CDR2 SYGVKD. The V end was cut by 2 bases, the J end by 3 bases, with 3 bases between. This CDR3 reads CAISEGTDTQYF. The CDR3 DNA sequence: TGTGCCATCAGTGAGGGTACAGATACGCAGTATTTT.

The V call is TRBV4-1, the J call TRBJ2-5; 14 bases are a match to TRBD2. CDR3 length: 17 amino acids. CDR1 is MGHRA and CDR2 is YSYEKL in the germline V gene. V trimming: 3 bases; J trimming: 4 bases; junction bases outside the gene matches: 7. The CDR3 bases are TGCGCCAGCAGCCAGGGAGGGACTAGCGGGGGACGAGAGACCCAGTACTTC. Amino acids: CASSQGGTSGGRETQYF.

V is TRBV2 and J is TRBJ2-5, with TRBD2 identical over 8 bases. This CDR3 is built from 17 residues. Germline loops: CDR1 SNHLY, CDR2 FYNNEI. V gave up 7 bases and J gave up 2 bases; unmatched junction bases: 15. CDR3 DNA: TGTGCCAGCACGTGGACTGACGGGTCTAGCGGGCAAGAGACCCAGTACTTC. Protein sequence: CASTWTDGSSGQETQYF.

The chain combines TRBV5-6 with TRBJ2-7; D tentatively fits TRBD1 or TRBD2 (5 bases each). The CDR3 contains 14 residues. The V end was cut by 5 bases, the J end by 3 bases, with 15 bases between. Germline assignment: CDR1 SGHDT and CDR2 YYEEEE. CDR3 coding DNA: TGTGCCAGCAGGCCCGGGACCGGATTCTACGAGCAGTACTTC. This gives the protein CASRPGTGFYEQYF.

V usage is TRBV7-9 and J usage is TRBJ1-4; D possibly corresponds to TRBD1 (5 bases). Germline CDR1 SEHNR, CDR2 FQNEAQ (reference sequence). This CDR3 is built from 14 residues. V shed 5 bases and J shed 7 bases, with 14 bases lying between them. In DNA, the CDR3 is TGTGCCAGCAGCCCAGACAGATCTGGTGAAAAACTGTTTTTT. This gives the protein CASSPDRSGEKLFF.

This clone was recorded only once. The chain recombines TRBV23-1 with TRBJ2-5, with D possibly being TRBD1 (7 bases). TRBV23-1 is an open reading frame whose function is uncertain. V lost 2 bases and J lost 6, with 16 bases in between. This CDR3 has 15 residues. The chain's CDR3 is CASSQGRQGGKTQYF. Written as DNA, the CDR3 is TGCGCCAGCAGTCAAGGCCGACAGGGAGGAAAGACCCAGTACTTC.

The chain joins TRBV5-1 to TRBJ2-3; D is perhaps TRBD2 (5 bases). This CDR3 is built from 13 residues. V was trimmed by 7 bases and J by 3 bases, leaving 12 bases between them. Germline V gene data show CDR1 as SGHRS and CDR2 as YFSETQ. CDR3 DNA: TGCGCCAGCGGGAGAGGGTCTACAGATACGCAGTATTTT. Translated, it gives CASGRGSTDTQYF.

This clone has only one observation. This sequence joins TRBV10-2 and TRBJ2-3; 10 bases map to TRBD1. Per the germline V gene, CDR1 is WSHSY and CDR2 is SAAADI. The V and J ends lost 8 bases and 0 bases, in that order; junction bases with no gene match: 8. The CDR3 consists of 16 residues. As DNA, the CDR3 is TGCGCCAGCGGGACAGGGGTATCCTTGAGCACAGATACGCAGTATTTT. Translating gives CASGTGVSLSTDTQYF.

The chain couples TRBV7-2 to TRBJ2-2; D remains ambiguous. The CDR3 is 16 residues long. Germline CDR1 SGHTA, CDR2 FQGNSA. V dropped 2 bases and J dropped 2 bases, with 12 bases sitting between them. The CDR3 DNA follows: TGTGCCAGCAGCTTATCTCTCGGCGGTAACACCGGGGAGCTGTTTTTT. Its translation: CASSLSLGGNTGELFF.

The rearrangement uses TRBV12-3 or TRBV12-4 and TRBJ2-7; D is tentatively TRBD1 or TRBD2 (5 bases each). With 1 base removed from V and 6 bases from J, the gap between germline ends came to 10 bases. This CDR3 contains 13 residues. The CDR3 sequence is CASSLGGRGEQYF. The CDR3 DNA reads as TGTGCCAGCAGTTTAGGGGGACGGGGCGAGCAGTACTTC.

V is TRBV7-9 and J is TRBJ2-7; the D is unclear. The CDR3 has 12 amino acids. In germline, CDR1 is SEHNR, CDR2 FQNEAQ (reference sequence). Trimming removed 5 bases from V and 6 bases from J, with 11 bases in between. CDR3 nucleotide sequence: TGTGCCAGCAGCCCCCCTTGGGGCGAGCAGTACTTC. Encoded protein: CASSPPWGEQYF. Drawing the rest from reference TRBV7-9 and TRBJ2-7, the complete variable domain is DTGVSQNPRHKITKRGQNVTFRCDPISEHNRLYWYRQTLGQGPEFLTYFQNEAQLEKSRLLSDRFSAERPKGSFSTLEIQRTEQGDSAMYLCASSPPWGEQYFGPGTRLTVT.

DNA for the CDR3: TGCGCCAGCAGCCAAGGCCGGGACAGGGGGTTGGAGCCCCAGCATTTT. Translated, it gives CASSQGRDRGLEPQHF. V gene TRBV4-1 combines with J gene TRBJ1-5, with 11 bases identical to TRBD1. Germline loops: CDR1 MGHRA, CDR2 YSYEKL. After removal of 1 base from V and 8 bases from J, the junction contained 7 bases not matched to a gene. The CDR3 length is 16 residues.

V usage is TRBV7-6 and J usage is TRBJ1-3; possible D gene TRBD1, 5 bases. V lost 5 bases and J 5 bases, leaving 16 bases between the germline ends. Looked up from germline, CDR1 is SGHVS and CDR2 is FNYEAQ. The CDR3 is 15 residues long. As DNA, the CDR3 is TGTGCCAGCAGCCTTAGGGGTGACCCCCGAAACACCATATATTTT. Translating it yields CASSLRGDPRNTIYF.